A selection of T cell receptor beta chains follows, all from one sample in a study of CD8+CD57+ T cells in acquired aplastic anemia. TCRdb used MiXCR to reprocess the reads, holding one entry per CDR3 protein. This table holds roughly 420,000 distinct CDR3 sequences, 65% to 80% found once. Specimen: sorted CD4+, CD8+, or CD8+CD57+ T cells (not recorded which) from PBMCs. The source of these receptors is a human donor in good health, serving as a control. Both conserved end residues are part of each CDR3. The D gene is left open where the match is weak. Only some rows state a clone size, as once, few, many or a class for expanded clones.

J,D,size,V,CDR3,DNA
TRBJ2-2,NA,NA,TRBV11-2,CFSSLDGAGRTGELFF,TGTTTCAGCAGCTTAGATGGGGCAGGGCGGACCGGGGAGCTGTTTTTT
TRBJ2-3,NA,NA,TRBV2,CASRALAISTDTQYF,TGTGCCAGCAGGGCCCTAGCGATTAGCACAGATACGCAGTATTTT
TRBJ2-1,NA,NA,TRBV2,CASSVEAVSDEQFF,TGTGCCAGCAGTGTAGAAGCGGTATCCGACGAGCAGTTCTTC
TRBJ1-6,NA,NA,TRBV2,CAGRARGTALHF,TGTGCCGGCAGAGCCAGAGGGACGGCCCTCCACTTT
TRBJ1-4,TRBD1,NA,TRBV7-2,CASSQEGQAEKLFF,TGTGCCAGCAGCCAAGAGGGACAGGCGGAAAAACTGTTTTTT
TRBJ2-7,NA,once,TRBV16,CASSPSGRLQYEEYF,TGTGCCAGCAGCCCGAGTGGACGATTACAGTACGAGGAGTACTTC
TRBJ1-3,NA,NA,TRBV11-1,CASSVSGGAIYF,TGTGCCAGCAGCGTTAGCGGGGGTGCCATATATTTT
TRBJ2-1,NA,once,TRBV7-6,CAPRPRGSPAPFSYNEQFF,TGTGCCCCGAGACCGAGGGGCTCTCCGGCTCCTTTCTCCTACAATGAGCAGTTCTTC
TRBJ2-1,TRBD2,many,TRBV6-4,CASSDSGSGGYNEQFF,TGTGCCAGCAGTGACTCAGGTAGCGGGGGTTACAATGAGCAGTTCTTC
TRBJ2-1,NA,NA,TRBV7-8,CASSGATEGLQQFF,TGTGCCAGCAGTGGCGCGACGGAAGGGCTCCAGCAGTTCTTC
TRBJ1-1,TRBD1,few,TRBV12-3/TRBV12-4,CASTNTGTGGWNTEAFF,TGTGCCAGCACCAATACCGGGACAGGGGGATGGAACACTGAAGCTTTCTTT
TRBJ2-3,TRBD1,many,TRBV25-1,CASSEFTGGRQDTQYF,TGTGCCAGCAGTGAATTTACAGGGGGACGTCAAGATACGCAGTATTTT
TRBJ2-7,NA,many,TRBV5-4,CASSPASQGPTYEQYF,TGTGCCAGCAGCCCCGCTTCGCAGGGGCCCACCTACGAGCAGTACTTC
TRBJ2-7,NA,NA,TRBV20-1,CSASSDGQYSGAYEQYF,TGCAGTGCTAGTTCCGACGGGCAGTACTCAGGGGCCTACGAGCAGTACTTC
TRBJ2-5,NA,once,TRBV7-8,CASSCTLFYATPYF,TGTGCCAGCAGCTGTACCCTATTCTACGCGACCCCATACTTC
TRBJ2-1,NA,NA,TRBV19,CASSRRAGSSYNEQFF,TGTGCCAGTAGTCGGCGGGCAGGGAGCTCCTACAATGAGCAGTTCTTC
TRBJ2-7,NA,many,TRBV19,CASSSAGNYEQYF,TGTGCCAGTAGTAGTGCAGGAAACTACGAGCAGTACTTC
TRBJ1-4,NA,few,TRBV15,CATRGRSANEKLFF,TGTGCCACCAGGGGGAGGAGCGCTAATGAAAAACTGTTTTTT
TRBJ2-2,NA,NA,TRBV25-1,CASSGRTNHTGELFF,TGTGCCAGCAGTGGACGGACTAACCACACCGGGGAGCTGTTTTTT
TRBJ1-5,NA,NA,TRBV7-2,CASSTPTTDSNQPQHF,TGTGCCAGCAGTACACCCACGACAGATAGCAATCAGCCCCAGCATTTT
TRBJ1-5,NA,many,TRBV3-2,CASNRDREGMGNQPQHF,TGTGCCAGCAACCGAGACAGGGAAGGTATGGGCAATCAGCCCCAGCATTTT
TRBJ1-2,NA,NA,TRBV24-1,CATSDFKTDQRTF,TGTGCCACCAGTGATTTTAAGACGGACCAGAGGACCTTC
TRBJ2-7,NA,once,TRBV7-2,CASSYHREGQYF,TGTGCCAGCAGCTACCACAGGGAGGGGCAGTACTTC
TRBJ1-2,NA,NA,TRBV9,CASSVVGGGRHSYTF,TGTGCCAGCAGCGTAGTAGGCGGAGGGAGGCATAGCTACACCTTC